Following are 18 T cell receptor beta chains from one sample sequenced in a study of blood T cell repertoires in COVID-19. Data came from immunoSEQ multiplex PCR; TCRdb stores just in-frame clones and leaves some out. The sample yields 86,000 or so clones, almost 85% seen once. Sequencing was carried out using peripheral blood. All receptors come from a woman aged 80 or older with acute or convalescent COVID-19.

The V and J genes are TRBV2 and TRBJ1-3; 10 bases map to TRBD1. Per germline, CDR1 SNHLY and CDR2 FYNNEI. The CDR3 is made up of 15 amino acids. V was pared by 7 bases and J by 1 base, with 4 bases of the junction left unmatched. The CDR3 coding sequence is TGTGCCAGCAACGGACAGGGGGTATCTGGAAACACCATATATTTT. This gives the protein CASNGQGVSGNTIYF.

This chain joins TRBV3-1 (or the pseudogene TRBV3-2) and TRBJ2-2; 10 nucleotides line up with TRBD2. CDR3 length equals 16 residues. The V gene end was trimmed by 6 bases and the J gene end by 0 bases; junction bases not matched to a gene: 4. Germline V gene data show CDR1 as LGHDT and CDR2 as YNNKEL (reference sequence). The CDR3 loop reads CASSLAGAPNTGELFF. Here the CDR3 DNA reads TGTGCCAGCAGTCTAGCGGGGGCACCGAACACCGGGGAGCTGTTTTTT.

The CDR3 spells CASSLEGGYGYTF. DNA of the CDR3: TGTGCCAGCAGTTTGGAAGGGGGCTATGGCTACACCTTC. J is TRBJ1-2 and V is TRBV27, with D possibly matching TRBD1 (6 bases). V lost 3 bases and J 4 bases, leaving 9 bases between the germline ends. CDR1 is MNHEY and CDR2 is SMNVEV in the germline V gene (reference sequence). The CDR3 contains 13 residues.

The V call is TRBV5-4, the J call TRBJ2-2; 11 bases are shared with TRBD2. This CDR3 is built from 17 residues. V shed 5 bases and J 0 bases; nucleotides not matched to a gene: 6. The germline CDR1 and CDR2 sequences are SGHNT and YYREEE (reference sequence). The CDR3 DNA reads TGTGCCAGCAGAAACCTAGCGGGGGGCTCGAACACCGGGGAGCTGTTTTTT. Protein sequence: CASRNLAGGSNTGELFF.

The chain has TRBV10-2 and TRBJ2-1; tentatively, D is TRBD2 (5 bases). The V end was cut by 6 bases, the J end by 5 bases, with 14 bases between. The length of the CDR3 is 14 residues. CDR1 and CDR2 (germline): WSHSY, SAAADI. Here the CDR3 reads CASRSRRPNNEQFF. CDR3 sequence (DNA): TGCGCCAGCAGGAGCCGGAGGCCAAACAATGAGCAGTTCTTC.

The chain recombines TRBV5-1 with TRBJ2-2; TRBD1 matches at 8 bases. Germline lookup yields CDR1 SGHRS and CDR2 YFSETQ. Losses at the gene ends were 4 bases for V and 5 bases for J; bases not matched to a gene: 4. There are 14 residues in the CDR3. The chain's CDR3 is CASSGDRFTGELFF. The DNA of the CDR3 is TGCGCCAGCAGCGGGGACAGGTTTACCGGGGAGCTGTTTTTT. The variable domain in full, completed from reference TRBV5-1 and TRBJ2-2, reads KAGVTQTPRYLIKTRGQQVTLSCSPISGHRSVSWYQQTPGQGLQFLFEYFSETQRNKGNFPGRFSGRQFSNSRSEMNVSTLELGDSALYLCASSGDRFTGELFFGEGSRLTVL.

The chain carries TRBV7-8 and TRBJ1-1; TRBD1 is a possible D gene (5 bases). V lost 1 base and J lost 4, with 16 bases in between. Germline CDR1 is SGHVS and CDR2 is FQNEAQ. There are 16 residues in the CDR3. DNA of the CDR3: TGTGCCAGCAGCTTAGTCCAGGGTTCATCAAGCACTGAAGCTTTCTTT. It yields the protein CASSLVQGSSSTEAFF.

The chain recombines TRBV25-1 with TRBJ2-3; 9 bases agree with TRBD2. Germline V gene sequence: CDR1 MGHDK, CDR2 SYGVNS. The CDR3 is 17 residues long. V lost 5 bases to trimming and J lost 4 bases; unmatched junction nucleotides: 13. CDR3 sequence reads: CASSLPRVGLAADTQYF. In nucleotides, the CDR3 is TGTGCCAGCAGTTTACCCCGGGTGGGACTAGCTGCAGATACGCAGTATTTT.

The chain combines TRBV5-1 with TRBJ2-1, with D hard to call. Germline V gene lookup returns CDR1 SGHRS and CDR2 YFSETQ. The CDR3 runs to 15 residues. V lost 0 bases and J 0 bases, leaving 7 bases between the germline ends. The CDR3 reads CASSLETGSYNEQFF. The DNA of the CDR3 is TGCGCCAGCAGCTTGGAGACGGGCTCCTACAATGAGCAGTTCTTC.

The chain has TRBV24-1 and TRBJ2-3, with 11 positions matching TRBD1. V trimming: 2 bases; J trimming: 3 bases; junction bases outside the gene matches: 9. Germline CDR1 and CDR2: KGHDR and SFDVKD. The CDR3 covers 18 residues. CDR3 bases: TGTGCCACCAGTGATTCAAAGGACAGGGGGCGTCAGACAGATACGCAGTATTTT. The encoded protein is CATSDSKDRGRQTDTQYF.

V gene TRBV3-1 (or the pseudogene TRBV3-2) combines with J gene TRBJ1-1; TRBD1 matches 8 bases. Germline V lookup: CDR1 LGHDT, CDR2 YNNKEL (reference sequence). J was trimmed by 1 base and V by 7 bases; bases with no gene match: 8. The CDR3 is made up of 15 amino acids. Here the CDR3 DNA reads TGTGCCAGCAACTCGGGACAGGCGGGGAACACTGAAGCTTTCTTT. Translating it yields CASNSGQAGNTEAFF.

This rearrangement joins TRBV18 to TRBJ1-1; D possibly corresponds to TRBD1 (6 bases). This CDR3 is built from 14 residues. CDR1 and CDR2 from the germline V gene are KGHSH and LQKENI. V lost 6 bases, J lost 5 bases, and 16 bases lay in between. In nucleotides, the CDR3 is TGTGCCAGCTCCCCGCAGGGGATACGGACTGAAGCTTTCTTT. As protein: CASSPQGIRTEAFF.

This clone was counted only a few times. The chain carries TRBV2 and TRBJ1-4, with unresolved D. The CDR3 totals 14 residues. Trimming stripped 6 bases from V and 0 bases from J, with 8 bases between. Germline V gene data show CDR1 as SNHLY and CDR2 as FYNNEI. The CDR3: CASSGKATNEKLFF. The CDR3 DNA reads TGTGCCAGCAGCGGGAAGGCAACTAATGAAAAACTGTTTTTT.

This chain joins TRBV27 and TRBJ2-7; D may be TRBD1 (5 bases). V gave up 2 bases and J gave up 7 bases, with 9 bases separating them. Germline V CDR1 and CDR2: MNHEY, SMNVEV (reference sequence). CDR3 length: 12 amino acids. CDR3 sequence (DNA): TGTGCCAGCAGTTTAGGGGCCGGAGAGCAGTACTTC. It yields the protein CASSLGAGEQYF.

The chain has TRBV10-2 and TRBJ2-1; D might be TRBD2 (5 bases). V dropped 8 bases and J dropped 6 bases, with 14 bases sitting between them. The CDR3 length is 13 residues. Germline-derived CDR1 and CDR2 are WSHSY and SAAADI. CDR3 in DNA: TGCGCCAGCGGGGAGAGCCGACCCAATGAGCAGTTCTTC. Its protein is CASGESRPNEQFF.

The CDR3, as DNA: TGCGCCAGCAGCTCGAGTGATACGCAGTATTTT. Its protein product is CASSSSDTQYF. V gene TRBV5-1 combines with J gene TRBJ2-3; D ambiguous. Germline CDR1 and CDR2: SGHRS and YFSETQ. V lost 3 bases, J lost 6 bases, and 5 bases lay in between. The CDR3 has 11 residues.

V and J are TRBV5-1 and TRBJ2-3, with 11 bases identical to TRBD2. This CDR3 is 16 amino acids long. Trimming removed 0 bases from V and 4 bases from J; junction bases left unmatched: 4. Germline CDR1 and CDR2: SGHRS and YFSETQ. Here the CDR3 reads CASSLALAGGSDTQYF. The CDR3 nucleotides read TGCGCCAGCAGCTTGGCTCTAGCGGGGGGCTCAGATACGCAGTATTTT.

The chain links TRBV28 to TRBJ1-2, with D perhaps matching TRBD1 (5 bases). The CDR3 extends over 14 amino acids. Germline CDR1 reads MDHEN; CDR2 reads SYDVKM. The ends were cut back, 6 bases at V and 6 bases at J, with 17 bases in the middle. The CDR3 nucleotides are TGTGCCAGCAGAACCAGACAGCTAACGAATGGCTACACCTTC. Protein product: CASRTRQLTNGYTF.